This T cell receptor beta chain was captured by sequencing in a study of early T cells in non-severe SARS-CoV-2 infection. Study context: Bulk RNA isolated from unsorted whole blood underwent sequencing; chains were not paired.

TCRdb ran MiXCR on the 5' RACE reads and lists one entry per CDR3 protein. Of over 90,000 distinct CDR3 sequences in the sample, about an eighth were seen once. The V gene end was trimmed by 5 bases and the J gene end by 7 bases; junction bases not matched to a gene: 10. CDR1 SGHNT and CDR2 YENEEA come from the germline V gene. The CDR3 loop spans 16 amino acids. V gene TRBV11-3 combines with J gene TRBJ2-1, with TRBD2 identical over 11 bases. The material sequenced was whole blood. The sequence was collected from an adult who was a healthcare worker with PCR-confirmed SARS-CoV-2 infection or an uninfected control (not recorded which). The CDR3 is CASSPGGLAGANEQFF. The CDR3 DNA follows: TGTGCCAGCAGCCCCGGAGGACTAGCGGGTGCTAATGAGCAGTTCTTC. The full variable domain, completed using reference TRBV11-3 and TRBJ2-1, is EAGVVQSPRYKIIEKKQPVAFWCNPISGHNTLYWYLQNLGQGPELLIRYENEEAVDDSQLPKDRFSAERLKGVDSTLKIQPAELGDSAVYLCASSPGGLAGANEQFFGPGTRLTVL.